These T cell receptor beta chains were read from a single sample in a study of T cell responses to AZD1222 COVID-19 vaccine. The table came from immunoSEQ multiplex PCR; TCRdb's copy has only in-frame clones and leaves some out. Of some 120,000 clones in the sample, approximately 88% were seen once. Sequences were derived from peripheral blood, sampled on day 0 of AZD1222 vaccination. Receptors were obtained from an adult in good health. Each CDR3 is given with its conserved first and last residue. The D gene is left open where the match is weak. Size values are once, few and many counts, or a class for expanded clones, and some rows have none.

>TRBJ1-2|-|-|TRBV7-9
CASSPGVNYGYTF
TGTGCCAGCAGCCCCGGGGTTAACTATGGCTACACCTTC
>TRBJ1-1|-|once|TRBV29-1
CSVHHRMNTEAFF
TGCAGCGTTCACCACCGCATGAACACTGAAGCTTTCTTT
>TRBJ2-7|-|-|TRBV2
CASSNRIFDYEQYF
TGTGCCAGCAGTAACCGGATCTTCGATTACGAGCAGTACTTC
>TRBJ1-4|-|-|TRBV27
CASSLSTDQEKLFF
TGTGCCAGCAGTTTATCGACAGATCAAGAAAAACTGTTTTTT
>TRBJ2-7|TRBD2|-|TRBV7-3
CASSPTRTSYEQYF
TGTGCCAGCAGCCCAACGAGGACTAGCTACGAGCAGTACTTC
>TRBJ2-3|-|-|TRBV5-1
CASSGQTAADTQYF
TGCGCCAGCAGCGGTCAGACAGCGGCAGATACGCAGTATTTT
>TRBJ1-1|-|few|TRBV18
CASSPSPTGSTEAFF
TGTGCCAGCTCACCAAGCCCTACAGGGAGCACTGAAGCTTTCTTT
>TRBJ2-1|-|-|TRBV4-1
CASSQAIANEQFF
TGCGCCAGCAGCCAAGCCATAGCCAATGAGCAGTTCTTC
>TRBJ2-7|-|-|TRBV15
CATSVEGLGEQYF
TGTGCCACCTCCGTAGAGGGATTGGGCGAGCAGTACTTC
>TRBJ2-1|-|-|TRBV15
CATSVQGGGNYNEQFF
TGTGCCACCAGCGTTCAGGGTGGCGGGAACTACAATGAGCAGTTCTTC
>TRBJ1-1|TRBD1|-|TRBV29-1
CSVEPLTGVNTEAFF
TGCAGCGTTGAACCCCTGACAGGGGTGAACACTGAAGCTTTCTTT
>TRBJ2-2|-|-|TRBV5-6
CASHFYTGELFF
TGTGCCAGCCATTTCTACACCGGGGAGCTGTTTTTT
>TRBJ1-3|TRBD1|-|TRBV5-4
CASSFWDRGLGGNTIYF
TGTGCCAGCAGCTTTTGGGACAGGGGACTGGGGGGAAACACCATATATTTT
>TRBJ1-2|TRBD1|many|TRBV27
CASSYRDRGEGYTF
TGTGCCAGCAGTTATCGGGACAGAGGGGAAGGCTACACCTTC
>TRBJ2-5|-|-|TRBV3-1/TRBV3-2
CASSQGGGKETQYF
TGTGCCAGCAGCCAAGGAGGGGGAAAAGAGACCCAGTACTTC
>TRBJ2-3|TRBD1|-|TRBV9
CASRPPGTGGLDTQYF
TGTGCCAGCAGGCCACCTGGGACAGGGGGATTAGATACGCAGTATTTT
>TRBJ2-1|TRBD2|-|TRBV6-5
CATSPGGPPGNEQFF
TGTGCCACCTCGCCGGGGGGGCCCCCAGGCAATGAGCAGTTCTTC
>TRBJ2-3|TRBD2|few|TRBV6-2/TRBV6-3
CASSYPSLSSGRTDTQYF
TGTGCCAGCAGTTACCCCAGCCTGAGTAGCGGGCGCACAGATACGCAGTATTTT
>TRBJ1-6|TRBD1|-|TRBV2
CASLLQGALSPLHF
TGTGCCAGCCTTTTACAGGGGGCTTTGTCACCCCTCCACTTT
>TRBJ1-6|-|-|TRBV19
CASSISHSRNSPLHF
TGTGCCAGTAGTATCAGTCACAGCCGCAATTCACCCCTCCACTTT
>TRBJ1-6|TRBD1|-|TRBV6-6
CASSTGGPALNSPLHF
TGTGCCAGCAGTACAGGGGGGCCCGCTCTTAATTCACCCCTCCACTTT
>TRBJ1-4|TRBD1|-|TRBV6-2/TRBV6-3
CASSPYVTGTNEKLFF
TGTGCCAGCAGTCCCTATGTGACAGGGACAAATGAAAAACTGTTTTTT
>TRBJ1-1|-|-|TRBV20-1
CSASVRDRATEAFF
TGCAGTGCTAGTGTCCGGGATCGGGCCACTGAAGCTTTCTTT
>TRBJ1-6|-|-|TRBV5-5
CASEIPLNNSPLHF
TGTGCCAGCGAGATACCCCTTAATAATTCACCCCTCCACTTT
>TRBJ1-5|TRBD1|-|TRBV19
CASSDRESQPQHF
TGTGCCAGTAGCGACAGGGAGTCTCAGCCCCAGCATTTT
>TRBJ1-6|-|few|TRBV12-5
CASGLIGGNSPLHF
TGTGCTAGTGGTTTAATTGGTGGGAATTCACCCCTCCACTTT
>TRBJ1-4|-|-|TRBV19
CASSAAGRKLFF
TGTGCCAGTAGTGCCGCTGGGAGAAAACTGTTTTTT
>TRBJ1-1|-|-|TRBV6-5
CASTGGRNTEAFF
TGTGCCAGCACCGGGGGGCGGAACACTGAAGCTTTCTTT
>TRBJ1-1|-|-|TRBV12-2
CASLWGLAGNTEAFF
TGTGCAAGTCTATGGGGGCTGGCTGGGAACACTGAAGCTTTCTTT
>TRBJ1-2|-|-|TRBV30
CASNPGSLGYTF
TGTGCCTCCAATCCGGGGTCCTTGGGCTACACCTTC
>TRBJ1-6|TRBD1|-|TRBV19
CASKGTVLNSPLHF
TGTGCCAGTAAAGGGACAGTCCTTAATTCACCCCTCCACTTT
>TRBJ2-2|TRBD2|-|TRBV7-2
CASSNPGLAGVVVTGELFF
TGTGCCAGCAGCAACCCGGGACTAGCGGGAGTTGTTGTCACCGGGGAGCTGTTTTTT
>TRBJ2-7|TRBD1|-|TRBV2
CASSTDRGRFYEQYF
TGTGCCAGCAGTACTGACAGGGGGCGCTTCTACGAGCAGTACTTC
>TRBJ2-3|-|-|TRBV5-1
CASSLPGLMGAGASASTDTQYF
TGCGCCAGCAGCTTGCCGGGCTTGATGGGGGCGGGGGCCAGTGCTAGCACAGATACGCAGTATTTT
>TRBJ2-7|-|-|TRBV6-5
CASSGLTADSYEQYF
TGTGCCAGCAGCGGTCTAACGGCCGACTCCTACGAGCAGTACTTC
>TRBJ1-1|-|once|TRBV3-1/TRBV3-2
CASSQRVNTEAFF
TGTGCCAGCAGCCAGCGGGTGAACACTGAAGCTTTCTTT
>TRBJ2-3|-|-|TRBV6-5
CASSRTPTDTQYF
TGTGCCAGCAGCCGCACCCCCACAGATACGCAGTATTTT
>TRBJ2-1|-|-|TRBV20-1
CSAGPEQFF
TGCAGTGCGGGGCCTGAGCAGTTCTTC
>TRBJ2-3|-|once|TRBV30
CAWSVSGDTQYF
TGTGCCTGGAGTGTGTCAGGAGATACGCAGTATTTT
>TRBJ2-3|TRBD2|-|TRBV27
CASSFLGTSGDDTDTQYF
TGTGCCAGCAGTTTCCTAGGGACTAGCGGGGATGACACAGATACGCAGTATTTT
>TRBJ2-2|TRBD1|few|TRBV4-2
CASTTGTGFAGELFF
TGTGCCAGCACTACCGGGACAGGGTTTGCCGGGGAGCTGTTTTTT
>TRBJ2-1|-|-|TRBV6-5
CASNPLELEMGEQFF
TGTGCCAGCAACCCTCTGGAGCTGGAAATGGGGGAGCAGTTCTTC
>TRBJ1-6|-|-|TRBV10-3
CAISEQQGIDSPLHF
TGTGCCATCAGTGAGCAGCAGGGGATTGATTCACCCCTCCACTTT